One and the same sample provided the 3 T cell receptor beta chains below, sequenced in a study of cytomegalovirus exposure and HLA in healthy donors. Primers for the PCR totalled 60 Vbeta and 13 Jbeta. Sequencing used immunoSEQ multiplex PCR; TCRdb keeps in-frame clones, though not all of them. The profile shows about 130,000 clones, approximately 79% of them singletons. The sample consisted of PBMCs. The source is a man younger than 30 in good health and CMV-seropositive.

The chain employs TRBV5-6 and TRBJ2-7; 7 positions match TRBD1. The CDR3 has 14 amino acids. J was trimmed by 3 bases and V by 4 bases; bases with no gene match: 7. CDR1 is SGHDT, CDR2 YYEEEE, per germline. The CDR3 spells CASSIYRGNYEQYF. The CDR3 DNA reads as TGTGCCAGCAGCATATACAGGGGAAACTACGAGCAGTACTTC.

The rearrangement uses TRBV5-1 and TRBJ1-4; D is possibly TRBD1 (6 bases). The CDR3 loop spans 16 amino acids. The germline V gene has CDR1 SGHRS and CDR2 YFSETQ. The V gene lost 6 bases and the J gene lost 6 bases, with 21 bases spanning the gap. The CDR3 sequence: CASKARPGGGDEKLFF. In nucleotides, the CDR3 is TGCGCCAGCAAGGCCAGGCCGGGGGGCGGCGATGAAAAACTGTTTTTT. Full variable domain (missing parts from reference TRBV5-1 and TRBJ1-4): KAGVTQTPRYLIKTRGQQVTLSCSPISGHRSVSWYQQTPGQGLQFLFEYFSETQRNKGNFPGRFSGRQFSNSRSEMNVSTLELGDSALYLCASKARPGGGDEKLFFGSGTQLSVL.

This clone was detected only a few times. The V call is TRBV6-4, the J call TRBJ2-1, with a weak D call TRBD2 (6 bases). V was trimmed by 0 bases and J by 7 bases, leaving 10 bases between them. This CDR3 has 14 residues. Germline assignment: CDR1 MRHNA and CDR2 SNTAGT. For the CDR3, the DNA is TGTGCCAGCAGTGACTCGACTAGTGTAAATGAGCAGTTCTTC. This sequence encodes CASSDSTSVNEQFF.